The rows below give T cell receptor beta chains drawn from one sample of a study of PD-L1 blockade in urothelial cancer. Libraries were prepared by immunoSEQ multiplex PCR; TCRdb keeps only in-frame clonotypes and omits some of them. Of 45,000 to 50,000 clones in the sample, more than 65% were seen once. The specimen comprised PBMCs, sampled around atezolizumab (anti-PD-L1) treatment. Source of these receptors: a man between 65 and 85 years old with urothelial cancer. CDR3s include the opening cysteine and the closing phenylalanine or tryptophan. D genes are given only for firm matches. Clone size is not always given. Where it is, it says once, few, many or a class for expanded clones.

cdr3_length: 16
v_call: TRBV19
j_call: TRBJ2-2
d_call: TRBD2
clone_size: .
cdr3_aa: CASSIGLAGPTGELFF
cdr3_nt: TGTGCCAGTAGTATAGGACTAGCGGGTCCCACCGGGGAGCTGTTTTTT

cdr3_length: 12
v_call: TRBV30
j_call: TRBJ2-3
d_call: .
clone_size: .
cdr3_aa: CAWSLSTDTQYF
cdr3_nt: TGTGCCTGGTCTCTTAGCACAGATACGCAGTATTTT

cdr3_length: 20
v_call: TRBV18
j_call: TRBJ1-3
d_call: .
clone_size: few
cdr3_aa: CASSPATPGESGRSGNTIYF
cdr3_nt: TGTGCCAGCTCACCAGCTACCCCAGGGGAAAGTGGAAGAAGTGGAAACACCATATATTTT

cdr3_length: 14
v_call: TRBV19
j_call: TRBJ2-2
d_call: .
clone_size: .
cdr3_aa: CASRHGGGTGELFF
cdr3_nt: TGTGCCAGTAGACACGGAGGAGGGACCGGGGAGCTGTTTTTT

cdr3_length: 11
v_call: TRBV29-1
j_call: TRBJ2-1
d_call: .
clone_size: .
cdr3_aa: CSVVGENEQFF
cdr3_nt: TGCAGCGTTGTTGGTGAGAATGAGCAGTTCTTC

cdr3_length: 14
v_call: TRBV2
j_call: TRBJ2-6
d_call: .
clone_size: many
cdr3_aa: CAKQAYSGANVLTF
cdr3_nt: TGTGCTAAGCAGGCATACTCTGGGGCCAACGTCCTGACTTTC

cdr3_length: 13
v_call: TRBV6-5
j_call: TRBJ2-5
d_call: TRBD2
clone_size: .
cdr3_aa: CASSAGVQETQYF
cdr3_nt: TGTGCCAGCAGTGCGGGGGTCCAAGAGACCCAGTACTTC

cdr3_length: 15
v_call: TRBV15
j_call: TRBJ2-3
d_call: TRBD2
clone_size: .
cdr3_aa: CATSTGLAVKDTQYF
cdr3_nt: TGTGCCACCAGCACGGGACTAGCGGTTAAGGATACGCAGTATTTT

cdr3_length: 13
v_call: TRBV2
j_call: TRBJ2-3
d_call: .
clone_size: .
cdr3_aa: CASSDRGTDTQYF
cdr3_nt: TGTGCCAGCAGTGATCGGGGCACAGATACGCAGTATTTT

cdr3_length: 14
v_call: TRBV5-4
j_call: TRBJ1-4
d_call: .
clone_size: .
cdr3_aa: CASSSTWGGEKLFF
cdr3_nt: TGTGCCAGCAGCTCAACCTGGGGGGGTGAAAAACTGTTTTTT

cdr3_length: 14
v_call: TRBV5-1
j_call: TRBJ2-3
d_call: .
clone_size: .
cdr3_aa: CASSLAFVTDTQYF
cdr3_nt: TGCGCCAGCAGCTTGGCCTTTGTGACAGATACGCAGTATTTT

cdr3_length: 15
v_call: TRBV2
j_call: TRBJ2-1
d_call: TRBD2
clone_size: few
cdr3_aa: CASSNAGLAGNEQFF
cdr3_nt: TGTGCCAGCAGTAACGCGGGACTAGCGGGCAATGAGCAGTTCTTC

cdr3_length: 17
v_call: TRBV2
j_call: TRBJ1-5
d_call: .
clone_size: .
cdr3_aa: CASSEAGQHYSNQPQHF
cdr3_nt: TGTGCCAGCAGTGAAGCAGGACAGCACTATAGCAATCAGCCCCAGCATTTT

cdr3_length: 13
v_call: TRBV5-1
j_call: TRBJ1-2
d_call: TRBD1
clone_size: .
cdr3_aa: CASSSTGEYGYTF
cdr3_nt: TGCGCCAGCAGCTCCACAGGGGAGTATGGCTACACCTTC

cdr3_length: 14
v_call: TRBV9
j_call: TRBJ1-2
d_call: TRBD1
clone_size: .
cdr3_aa: CASSKGQGNYGYTF
cdr3_nt: TGTGCCAGCAGCAAGGGACAGGGTAACTATGGCTACACCTTC

cdr3_length: 15
v_call: TRBV2
j_call: TRBJ1-5
d_call: TRBD1
clone_size: .
cdr3_aa: CASNQQGALNQPQHF
cdr3_nt: TGTGCCAGCAACCAACAGGGGGCTCTCAATCAGCCCCAGCATTTT

cdr3_length: 14
v_call: TRBV7-9
j_call: TRBJ2-2
d_call: TRBD2
clone_size: few
cdr3_aa: CASSLTGGTGELFF
cdr3_nt: TGTGCCAGCAGCTTAACGGGGGGCACCGGGGAGCTGTTTTTT

cdr3_length: 15
v_call: TRBV5-1
j_call: TRBJ1-1
d_call: .
clone_size: .
cdr3_aa: CASSLEGGGMTEAFF
cdr3_nt: TGCGCCAGCAGCTTGGAGGGGGGAGGGATGACTGAAGCTTTCTTT

cdr3_length: 16
v_call: TRBV5-4
j_call: TRBJ1-2
d_call: .
clone_size: once
cdr3_aa: CASSPTGGELHYGYTF
cdr3_nt: TGTGCCAGCAGCCCTACGGGAGGGGAATTGCACTATGGCTACACCTTC

cdr3_length: 16
v_call: TRBV18
j_call: TRBJ2-1
d_call: TRBD2
clone_size: .
cdr3_aa: CASSPLLAGGRNEQFF
cdr3_nt: TGTGCCAGCTCACCACTTCTAGCGGGCGGTAGGAATGAGCAGTTCTTC

cdr3_length: 17
v_call: TRBV7-9
j_call: TRBJ2-3
d_call: TRBD2
clone_size: .
cdr3_aa: CASSSGLVGGSTDTQYF
cdr3_nt: TGTGCCAGCAGCTCGGGACTAGTAGGGGGTAGCACAGATACGCAGTATTTT

cdr3_length: 16
v_call: TRBV7-6
j_call: TRBJ1-1
d_call: TRBD1
clone_size: once
cdr3_aa: CASSQETGAPLSEAFF
cdr3_nt: TGTGCCAGCAGCCAGGAGACAGGGGCGCCCTTATCTGAAGCTTTCTTT